This T cell receptor (beta chain) stems from a study of blood T cell repertoires in COVID-19. The repertoire was sequenced with immunoSEQ multiplex PCR; TCRdb's copy has only in-frame clones and lacks some. The sample yields 150,000 to 200,000 clones, more than 75% seen once. The CDR3 spans 15 residues. V lost 5 bases and J lost 5; bases outside the gene matches: 11. CDR1 is MNHEY, CDR2 SVGAGI, per germline. This clonotype originated in a human donor in a cohort sampled during active COVID-19. Sequences were obtained from peripheral blood. The rearrangement joins TRBV6-5 to TRBJ2-7; 8 nucleotides line up with TRBD1. The CDR3 nucleotides are TGTGCCAGCAGTCCGGACAGGGCGTCGAACAACGAGCAGTACTTC. It codes for CASSPDRASNNEQYF.